A selection of T cell receptor beta chains follows, all from one sample in a study of T cell responses to AZD1222 COVID-19 vaccine. Some clones are missing from TCRdb's copy, which holds only in-frame ones; the method was immunoSEQ multiplex PCR. The table has about 130,000 clones, more than 70% seen once; the top ten hold about 4.3%. Sequenced material: peripheral blood, taken on day 0 of AZD1222 vaccination. The receptors stem from an adult in good health. The CDR3 runs from the conserved cysteine through the conserved F or W. The order of the fields is V gene, J gene, clone size, D gene, CDR3 protein, CDR3 DNA. A D gene is named only where the DNA matches it firmly. The size field is filled for only some rows; it gives once, few, many or a size class.

v_gene: TRBV6-2/TRBV6-3
j_gene: TRBJ2-1
abundance: .
d_gene: .
CDR3aa: CASSRPGNEQFF
CDR3nt: TGTGCCAGCAGTCGACCCGGAAATGAGCAGTTCTTC

v_gene: TRBV7-2
j_gene: TRBJ2-5
abundance: .
d_gene: TRBD2
CDR3aa: CASSASGGGLETQYF
CDR3nt: TGTGCCAGCAGCGCTAGCGGGGGAGGGCTAGAGACCCAGTACTTC

v_gene: TRBV6-2/TRBV6-3
j_gene: TRBJ2-7
abundance: .
d_gene: TRBD1
CDR3aa: CASSYHRLRQGQLFSYEQYF
CDR3nt: TGTGCCAGCAGTTACCATCGCCTTAGACAGGGGCAATTGTTCTCCTACGAGCAGTACTTC

v_gene: TRBV7-9
j_gene: TRBJ1-4
abundance: .
d_gene: .
CDR3aa: CASSFQAPTSEKLFF
CDR3nt: TGTGCCAGCAGCTTCCAGGCCCCTACGTCAGAAAAACTGTTTTTT

v_gene: TRBV30
j_gene: TRBJ1-2
abundance: once
d_gene: .
CDR3aa: CAWAGYGYTF
CDR3nt: TGTGCCTGGGCAGGATATGGCTACACCTTC

v_gene: TRBV7-3
j_gene: TRBJ1-2
abundance: .
d_gene: .
CDR3aa: CASSSRAALIDGYTF
CDR3nt: TGTGCCAGCAGCTCACGGGCAGCCCTGATCGATGGCTACACCTTC

v_gene: TRBV28
j_gene: TRBJ1-4
abundance: .
d_gene: .
CDR3aa: CASSQNVWGEKLFF
CDR3nt: TGTGCCAGCAGCCAGAACGTCTGGGGCGAAAAACTGTTTTTT

v_gene: TRBV10-3
j_gene: TRBJ2-7
abundance: once
d_gene: .
CDR3aa: CAAQAVSYEQYF
CDR3nt: TGTGCCGCACAAGCGGTGTCCTACGAGCAGTACTTC

v_gene: TRBV5-5
j_gene: TRBJ2-1
abundance: .
d_gene: .
CDR3aa: CASSQRGATYNEQFF
CDR3nt: TGTGCCAGCAGCCAACGGGGGGCCACCTACAATGAGCAGTTCTTC

v_gene: TRBV11-2
j_gene: TRBJ2-2
abundance: .
d_gene: TRBD1
CDR3aa: CASSPGVRQGANGELFF
CDR3nt: TGTGCCAGCAGCCCAGGGGTCCGACAGGGGGCCAACGGGGAGCTGTTTTTT

v_gene: TRBV18
j_gene: TRBJ1-1
abundance: .
d_gene: .
CDR3aa: CASSPYTDAEAFF
CDR3nt: TGTGCCAGCTCACCTTATACCGACGCTGAAGCTTTCTTT

v_gene: TRBV9
j_gene: TRBJ1-1
abundance: .
d_gene: .
CDR3aa: CASNSGALDTEAFF
CDR3nt: TGTGCCAGCAACTCAGGGGCGTTGGACACTGAAGCTTTCTTT

v_gene: TRBV2
j_gene: TRBJ1-6
abundance: .
d_gene: .
CDR3aa: CASREGRSSGPLHF
CDR3nt: TGTGCCAGCAGGGAGGGACGGAGCTCGGGGCCCCTCCACTTT

v_gene: TRBV3-1/TRBV3-2
j_gene: TRBJ2-1
abundance: once
d_gene: .
CDR3aa: CASSLARATNEQFF
CDR3nt: TGTGCCAGCAGCCTAGCTCGGGCTACCAATGAGCAGTTCTTC

v_gene: TRBV3-1/TRBV3-2
j_gene: TRBJ2-6
abundance: .
d_gene: TRBD2
CDR3aa: CASSQPSGRATGANVLTF
CDR3nt: TGTGCCAGCAGCCAACCTAGCGGGAGGGCCACTGGGGCCAACGTCCTGACTTTC

v_gene: TRBV18
j_gene: TRBJ2-1
abundance: .
d_gene: .
CDR3aa: CASSPTTGAYNEQFF
CDR3nt: TGTGCCAGCTCACCAACCACGGGGGCCTACAATGAGCAGTTCTTC

v_gene: TRBV3-1/TRBV3-2
j_gene: TRBJ2-1
abundance: once
d_gene: TRBD2
CDR3aa: CASSSRSSGAHNEQFF
CDR3nt: TGTGCCAGCAGCTCCCGTTCTAGCGGGGCTCACAATGAGCAGTTCTTC

v_gene: TRBV3-1/TRBV3-2
j_gene: TRBJ2-1
abundance: .
d_gene: .
CDR3aa: CASSQAVTRLGRNEQFF
CDR3nt: TGTGCCAGCAGCCAAGCCGTGACTAGGCTTGGAAGGAATGAGCAGTTCTTC

v_gene: TRBV5-6
j_gene: TRBJ2-4
abundance: .
d_gene: .
CDR3aa: CASSLFGELAKNIQYF
CDR3nt: TGTGCCAGCAGCTTGTTCGGGGAGCTAGCCAAAAACATTCAGTACTTC

v_gene: TRBV10-3
j_gene: TRBJ2-7
abundance: .
d_gene: .
CDR3aa: CAISPGTRSYEQYF
CDR3nt: TGTGCCATCAGTCCAGGAACTCGTTCCTACGAGCAGTACTTC

v_gene: TRBV12-3/TRBV12-4
j_gene: TRBJ1-1
abundance: .
d_gene: .
CDR3aa: CASSFRVNTEAFF
CDR3nt: TGTGCCAGCAGTTTTCGGGTGAACACTGAAGCTTTCTTT

v_gene: TRBV18
j_gene: TRBJ1-3
abundance: .
d_gene: .
CDR3aa: CASSRDGSSGNTIYF
CDR3nt: TGTGCCAGCTCCCGGGACGGCTCTTCTGGAAACACCATATATTTT

v_gene: TRBV28
j_gene: TRBJ2-3
abundance: .
d_gene: .
CDR3aa: CASKTGGSGATDTQYF
CDR3nt: TGTGCCAGCAAAACTGGCGGGTCGGGGGCCACAGATACGCAGTATTTT

v_gene: TRBV12-2
j_gene: TRBJ1-1
abundance: .
d_gene: .
CDR3aa: CASRLRDRDMNTEAFF
CDR3nt: TGTGCAAGTCGCTTAAGGGACAGGGACATGAACACTGAAGCTTTCTTT

v_gene: TRBV27
j_gene: TRBJ1-1
abundance: .
d_gene: TRBD1
CDR3aa: CASSPDRETEAFF
CDR3nt: TGTGCCAGCAGCCCCGACAGGGAAACTGAAGCTTTCTTT

v_gene: TRBV6-2/TRBV6-3
j_gene: TRBJ1-2
abundance: .
d_gene: .
CDR3aa: CASSYARAANYGYTF
CDR3nt: TGTGCCAGCAGTTATGCTAGGGCCGCGAACTATGGCTACACCTTC

v_gene: TRBV6-6
j_gene: TRBJ2-2
abundance: once
d_gene: .
CDR3aa: CASRSSGTWDTGELFF
CDR3nt: TGTGCCAGCAGGTCGTCAGGGACTTGGGACACCGGGGAGCTGTTTTTT

v_gene: TRBV2
j_gene: TRBJ2-6
abundance: .
d_gene: TRBD1
CDR3aa: CASSGQAGANVLTF
CDR3nt: TGTGCCAGCAGCGGACAGGCTGGGGCCAACGTCCTGACTTTC

v_gene: TRBV4-1
j_gene: TRBJ2-7
abundance: .
d_gene: TRBD2
CDR3aa: CASSQSSGGVVEQYF
CDR3nt: TGCGCCAGCAGCCAGTCTAGCGGGGGAGTTGTCGAGCAGTACTTC

v_gene: TRBV5-5
j_gene: TRBJ1-3
abundance: .
d_gene: TRBD1
CDR3aa: CASSLDGTGSNTIYF
CDR3nt: TGTGCCAGCAGCTTGGACGGGACAGGGTCGAACACCATATATTTT

v_gene: TRBV7-9
j_gene: TRBJ1-2
abundance: .
d_gene: .
CDR3aa: CASSKGLLNYGYTF
CDR3nt: TGTGCCAGCAGCAAAGGACTGTTGAACTATGGCTACACCTTC

v_gene: TRBV23-1
j_gene: TRBJ1-1
abundance: .
d_gene: .
CDR3aa: CASRDGAFF
CDR3nt: TGCGCCAGCAGGGACGGAGCTTTCTTT

v_gene: TRBV7-6
j_gene: TRBJ2-7
abundance: .
d_gene: .
CDR3aa: CASSQGTYEQYF
CDR3nt: TGTGCCAGCAGTCAGGGGACCTACGAGCAGTACTTC

v_gene: TRBV3-1/TRBV3-2
j_gene: TRBJ1-2
abundance: .
d_gene: TRBD1
CDR3aa: CASSPRDRGYYGYTF
CDR3nt: TGTGCCAGCAGCCCCCGGGACAGGGGATACTATGGCTACACCTTC

v_gene: TRBV3-1/TRBV3-2
j_gene: TRBJ1-3
abundance: .
d_gene: .
CDR3aa: CASSQDRGPGNTIYF
CDR3nt: TGTGCCAGCAGCCAAGATCGAGGGCCAGGAAACACCATATATTTT

v_gene: TRBV5-8
j_gene: TRBJ2-7
abundance: .
d_gene: .
CDR3aa: CASGRMYEQYF
CDR3nt: TGTGCCAGCGGAAGAATGTACGAGCAGTACTTC

v_gene: TRBV18
j_gene: TRBJ2-4
abundance: once
d_gene: .
CDR3aa: CASSPEISKNIQYF
CDR3nt: TGTGCCAGCTCACCTGAGATCTCCAAAAACATTCAGTACTTC

v_gene: TRBV30
j_gene: TRBJ2-2
abundance: .
d_gene: .
CDR3aa: CAWSFLPTGELFF
CDR3nt: TGTGCCTGGAGTTTCCTCCCCACCGGGGAGCTGTTTTTT

v_gene: TRBV18
j_gene: TRBJ1-6
abundance: .
d_gene: .
CDR3aa: CASSAGTENSPLHF
CDR3nt: TGTGCCAGCTCAGCCGGGACCGAGAATTCACCCCTCCACTTT

v_gene: TRBV7-9
j_gene: TRBJ1-4
abundance: .
d_gene: .
CDR3aa: CASSLPTGLRDEKLFF
CDR3nt: TGTGCCAGCAGCTTGCCCACGGGGTTGAGGGATGAAAAACTGTTTTTT

v_gene: TRBV10-2
j_gene: TRBJ2-2
abundance: once
d_gene: .
CDR3aa: CASDTDWYTGELFF
CDR3nt: TGCGCCAGCGATACGGACTGGTACACCGGGGAGCTGTTTTTT

v_gene: TRBV7-9
j_gene: TRBJ1-1
abundance: .
d_gene: .
CDR3aa: CASSLADRMNTEAFF
CDR3nt: TGTGCCAGCAGCTTGGCAGACAGAATGAACACTGAAGCTTTCTTT